The sequence of this T cell receptor beta chain was determined in a study of Ad26.COV2.S vaccination and SARS-CoV-2 variants. Using immunoSEQ multiplex PCR, the repertoire was profiled, and TCRdb retains in-frame clones only, with some absent. Altogether a few hundred thousand clones are present, approximately 88% being singletons, with the ten largest covering about 3.6%. This CDR3 has 14 residues. Germline V gene data show CDR1 as SEHNR and CDR2 as FQNEAQ (reference sequence). Between the trimmed V and J ends, which lost 8 bases and 0 bases, there was a span of 12 bases. Treatment indicated: around 19 received Ad26.COV2.S at low or high dose, single or two shots; about 5 received placebo; per-sample allocation not given. Material that was analyzed had been drawn on day 63 after the first vaccine or placebo injection.

The input for sequencing was peripheral blood, taken in a trial of Ad26.COV2.S vaccine versus placebo. The clonotype comes from a person between 18 and 60 years old who received the Ad26.COV2.S COVID-19 vaccine or a placebo. V and J are TRBV7-9 and TRBJ2-3; D possibly uses TRBD1 or TRBD2 (6 bases each). The DNA of the CDR3 is TGTGCCAGCTCGCCGGGGGCCAGCACAGATACGCAGTATTTT. Translating gives CASSPGASTDTQYF.